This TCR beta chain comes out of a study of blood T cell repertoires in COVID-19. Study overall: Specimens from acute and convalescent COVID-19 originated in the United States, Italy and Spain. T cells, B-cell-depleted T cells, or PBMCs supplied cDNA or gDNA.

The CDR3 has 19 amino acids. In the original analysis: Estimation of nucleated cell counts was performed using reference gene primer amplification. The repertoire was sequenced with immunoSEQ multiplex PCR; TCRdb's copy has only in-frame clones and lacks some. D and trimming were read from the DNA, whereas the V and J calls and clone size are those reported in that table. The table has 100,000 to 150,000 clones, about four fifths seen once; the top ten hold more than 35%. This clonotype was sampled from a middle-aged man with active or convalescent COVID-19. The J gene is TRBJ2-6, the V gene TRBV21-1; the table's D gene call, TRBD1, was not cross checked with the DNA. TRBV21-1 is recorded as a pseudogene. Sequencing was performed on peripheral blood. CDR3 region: CARSDHNPSRVSGANVLTF. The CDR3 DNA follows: TGTGCCAGGTCTGACCACAACCCCAGCAGGGTATCTGGGGCCAACGTCCTGACTTTC.